This note documents a single TCR beta chain sequence. Trimming pared 0 bases from V and 7 bases from J, leaving 10 bases between. The CDR3 length is 13 residues. Germline lookup yields CDR1 SGHDT and CDR2 YYEEEE. TCRdb itself ran the RT-PCR reads through MiXCR, one entry per CDR3 protein. The repertoire holds some 550,000 distinct CDR3 sequences, approximately 22% seen once, with approximately 2.9% in the top ten. The data stem from a study of response to subunit inactivated influenza vaccine. The same sample was also studied in work on T cells expressing NK-cell markers. This second study says: UMI-tagged 5'RACE template switching yielded the TCR beta cDNA. All TCR beta repertoires analysed originated from sorted CD3+CD56+NKG2C+, CD3+CD56+NKG2C- and CD3+CD56-NKG2C+ T cells. A few of the donors also had these clonotypes leading their CD3+CD56-NKG2C+ fraction. Uncertainty persisted over the HCMV specificity of expanded NKG2C+ T cell clones.

The receptor's source is a man over 45 who received an inactivated influenza vaccine. The source was CD4+ T cells sorted from PBMCs, collected approximately 12 days after vaccination. The V and J genes are TRBV5-6 and TRBJ1-2; no reliable D call. CDR3 sequence: CASSLVFNGGYTF. As DNA, the CDR3 is TGTGCCAGCAGCTTGGTTTTTAATGGTGGCTACACCTTC. The complete variable domain, with remaining parts taken from reference TRBV5-6 and TRBJ1-2, reads DAGVTQSPTHLIKTRGQQVTLRCSPKSGHDTVSWYQQALGQGPQFIFQYYEEEERQRGNFPDRFSGHQFPNYSSELNVNALLLGDSALYLCASSLVFNGGYTFGSGTRLTVV.